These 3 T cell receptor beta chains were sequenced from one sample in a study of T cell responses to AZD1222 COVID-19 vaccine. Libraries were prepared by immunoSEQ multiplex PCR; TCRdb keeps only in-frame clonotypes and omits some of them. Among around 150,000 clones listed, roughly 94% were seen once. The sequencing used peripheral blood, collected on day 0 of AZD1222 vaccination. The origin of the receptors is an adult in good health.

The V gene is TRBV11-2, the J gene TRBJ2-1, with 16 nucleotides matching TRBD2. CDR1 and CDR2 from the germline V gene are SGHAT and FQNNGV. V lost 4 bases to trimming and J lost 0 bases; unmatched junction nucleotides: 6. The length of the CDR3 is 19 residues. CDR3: CASSSPGLAGGSSYNEQFF. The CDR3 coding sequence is TGTGCCAGCAGCTCCCCGGGACTAGCGGGAGGGAGCTCCTACAATGAGCAGTTCTTC.

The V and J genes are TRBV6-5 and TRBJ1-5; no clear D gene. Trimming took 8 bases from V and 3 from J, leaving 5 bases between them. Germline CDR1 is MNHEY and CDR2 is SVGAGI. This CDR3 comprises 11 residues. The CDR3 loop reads CASGINQPQHF. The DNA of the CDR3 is TGTGCCAGCGGGATCAATCAGCCCCAGCATTTT.

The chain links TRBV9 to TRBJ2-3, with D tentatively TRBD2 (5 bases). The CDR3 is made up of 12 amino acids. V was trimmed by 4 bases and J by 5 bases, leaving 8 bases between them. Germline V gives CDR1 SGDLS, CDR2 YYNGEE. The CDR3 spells CASSPAGDTQYF. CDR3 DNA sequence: TGTGCCAGCAGCCCTGCGGGAGATACGCAGTATTTT.